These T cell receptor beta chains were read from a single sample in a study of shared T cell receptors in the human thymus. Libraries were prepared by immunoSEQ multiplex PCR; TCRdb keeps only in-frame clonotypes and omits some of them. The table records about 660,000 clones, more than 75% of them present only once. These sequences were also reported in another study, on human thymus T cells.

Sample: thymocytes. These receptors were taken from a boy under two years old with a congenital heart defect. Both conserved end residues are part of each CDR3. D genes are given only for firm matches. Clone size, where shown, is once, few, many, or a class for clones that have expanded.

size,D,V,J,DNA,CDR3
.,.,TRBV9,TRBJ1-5,TGTGCCAGCAGCGTCGGCGCGGCCGGGCCCCAGCATTTT,CASSVGAAGPQHF
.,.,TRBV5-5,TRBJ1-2,TGTGCCAGCAGCTTGGCCAGGGGCGTTGCTAACTATGGCTACACCTTC,CASSLARGVANYGYTF
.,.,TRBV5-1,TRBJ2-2,TGCGCCAGCAGCTTGGGATGGAGGGACGGGGACGGGAACACCGGGGAGCTGTTTTTT,CASSLGWRDGDGNTGELFF
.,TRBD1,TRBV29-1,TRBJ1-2,TGCAGCGTTGGCCAGGGACAGGGAGTTGTTGGCTACACCTTC,CSVGQGQGVVGYTF
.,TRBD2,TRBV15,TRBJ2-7,TGTGCCACCAGCAGCTCTAGCGGGAGGGCCGGTTACGAGCAGTACTTC,CATSSSSGRAGYEQYF
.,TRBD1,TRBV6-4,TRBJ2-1,TGTGCCAGATACGACAGGGGAACCTACAATGAGCAGTTCTTC,CARYDRGTYNEQFF
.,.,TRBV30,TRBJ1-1,TGTGCCTGGAGTCTAACCCAGGGAAACACTGAAGCTTTCTTT,CAWSLTQGNTEAFF
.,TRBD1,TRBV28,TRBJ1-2,TGTGCCAGCAGTCAAAGACAGGGGTTCTGGGGAAACTATGGCTACACCTTC,CASSQRQGFWGNYGYTF
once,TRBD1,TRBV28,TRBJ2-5,TGTGCCAGCAGTTCTCGGACAGGTTCTTACCAAGAGACCCAGTACTTC,CASSSRTGSYQETQYF
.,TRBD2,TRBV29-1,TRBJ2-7,TGCAGCGCCTCGCGTCTAGCGGGAGGGTTCTACGAGCAGTACTTC,CSASRLAGGFYEQYF
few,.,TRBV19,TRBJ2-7,TGTGCCAGTAGTATATCGGGGATGGGCGAGCAGTACTTC,CASSISGMGEQYF
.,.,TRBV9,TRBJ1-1,TGTGCCAGCAGCGCCGGACAGCTGATGAACACTGAAGCTTTCTTT,CASSAGQLMNTEAFF
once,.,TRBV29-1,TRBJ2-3,TGCAGCGTTGATAGGGACAACACAGATACGCAGTATTTT,CSVDRDNTDTQYF
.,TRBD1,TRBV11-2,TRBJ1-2,TGTGCCAGCAGCTCCCCTGGGACAGGGGACTATGGCTACACCTTC,CASSSPGTGDYGYTF
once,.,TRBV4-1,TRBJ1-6,TGCGCCAGCAGCCAAGATGTAGCCAATTCCCCCCTCCACTTT,CASSQDVANSPLHF
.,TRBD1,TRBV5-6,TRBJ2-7,TGTGCCAGCAGCTTGGTAAAGGGGGCCGAGCAGTACTTC,CASSLVKGAEQYF
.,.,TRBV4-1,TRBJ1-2,TGCGCCAGCAGCCAAGTCGGCAGCGAGGTCGGCTACACCTTC,CASSQVGSEVGYTF
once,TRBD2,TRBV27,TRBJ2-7,TGTGCCAGCAGTTTATATGTAGCGGGAAGCGGCGAGCAGTACTTC,CASSLYVAGSGEQYF
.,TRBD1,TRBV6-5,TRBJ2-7,TGTGCCAGCAGTCGACAGGGGCCCTACGAGCAGTACTTC,CASSRQGPYEQYF
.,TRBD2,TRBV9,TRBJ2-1,TGTGCCAGCAGCGAAGGGACTAGCGGCAAGCCCTCCTACAATGAGCAGTTCTTC,CASSEGTSGKPSYNEQFF
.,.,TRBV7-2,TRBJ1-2,TGTGCCAGCAGCTTAGCGCAGGAGGACGGCTATGGCTACACCTTC,CASSLAQEDGYGYTF
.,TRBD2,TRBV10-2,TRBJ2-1,TGCGCCAGCAGTGAGTCGTGGGGGGGGAGGGGCAATGAGCAGTTCTTC,CASSESWGGRGNEQFF
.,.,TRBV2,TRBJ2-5,TGTGCCAGCTCGGGTCAAGAGACCCAGTACTTC,CASSGQETQYF
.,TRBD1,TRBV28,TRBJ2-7,TGTGCCAGCAGTACATCGGGACAGGGTTTGTACGAGCAGTACTTC,CASSTSGQGLYEQYF
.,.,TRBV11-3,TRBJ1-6,TGTGCCAGCAGCGTACAGGTACCAACCGTGGCGAATTCACCCCTCCACTTT,CASSVQVPTVANSPLHF
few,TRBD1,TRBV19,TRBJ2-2,TGTGCCAGTAGTATACTGGACAGGGACACCGGGGAGCTGTTTTTT,CASSILDRDTGELFF
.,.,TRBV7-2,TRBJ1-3,TGTGCCAGCAGCCGCAGGGATCTCGGTGGAAACACCATATATTTT,CASSRRDLGGNTIYF
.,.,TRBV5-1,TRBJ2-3,TGCGCCAGCAGCTTGGCAGGGTATAGCACAGATACGCAGTATTTT,CASSLAGYSTDTQYF
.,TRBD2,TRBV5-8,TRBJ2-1,TGTGCCAGCAGCAAACCAGCGGGAGACACCTACAATGAGCAGTTCTTC,CASSKPAGDTYNEQFF
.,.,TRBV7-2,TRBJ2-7,TGTGCCAGCAGCTATGACAGATTCTACGAGCAGTACTTC,CASSYDRFYEQYF
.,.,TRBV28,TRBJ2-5,TGTGCCAGCAGTTCTCTTTCTTTAGGGGAAGAGACCCAGTACTTC,CASSSLSLGEETQYF
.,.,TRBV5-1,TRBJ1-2,TGCGCCAGCAGCCCCCGGTGGGGGGGTAACTATGGCTACACCTTC,CASSPRWGGNYGYTF
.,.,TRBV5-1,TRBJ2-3,TGCGCCAGCCGGGACTTTTCGGTTACTAGCACAGATACGCAGTATTTT,CASRDFSVTSTDTQYF
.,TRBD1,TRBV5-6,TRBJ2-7,TGTGCCAGCAGCCTCCGGGACAGGTACGAGCAGTACTTC,CASSLRDRYEQYF
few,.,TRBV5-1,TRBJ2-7,TGCGCCAGCAGCGCGCTCGCGACTGCCGACGAGCAGTACTTC,CASSALATADEQYF
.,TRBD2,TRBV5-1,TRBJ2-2,TGCGCCAGCAGCTCCCGACTAGCGCCGAACACCGGGGAGCTGTTTTTT,CASSSRLAPNTGELFF
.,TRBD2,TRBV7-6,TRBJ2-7,TGTGCCAGCAGCTTAAACAGCGGGACCCCCCTTGATGACGAGCAGTACTTC,CASSLNSGTPLDDEQYF
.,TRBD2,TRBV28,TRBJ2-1,TGTGCCAGCAGCTGCCCCGAGACTAGCGGGAGAGACAATGAGCAGTTCTTC,CASSCPETSGRDNEQFF
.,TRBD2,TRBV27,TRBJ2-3,TGTGCCAGCAGTCCCTTAGCGGGGGGGCTTGTAGATACGCAGTATTTT,CASSPLAGGLVDTQYF
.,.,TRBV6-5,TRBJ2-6,TGTGCCAGCAGCGGGGTGTCTGGGGCCAACGTCCTGACTTTC,CASSGVSGANVLTF
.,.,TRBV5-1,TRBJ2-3,TGCGCCAGCAGCTTGGTCGGTGGGAGTAGTACAGATACGCAGTATTTT,CASSLVGGSSTDTQYF
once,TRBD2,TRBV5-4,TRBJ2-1,TGTGCCAGCAGCCCCAGCGGGGGCCTCACCTACAATGAGCAGTTCTTC,CASSPSGGLTYNEQFF
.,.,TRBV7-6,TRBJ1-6,TGTGCCAGCAGCCATTCCAGGCCAAATTCCCCCCTCCACTTT,CASSHSRPNSPLHF
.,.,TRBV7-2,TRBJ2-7,TGTGCCAGCAGCCCCGATCACGGGGGAGAGACTAGACCCTACGAGCAGTACTTC,CASSPDHGGETRPYEQYF